This record looks at one TCR beta chain sequence and its context. This sample was taken from a study of control samples from healthy donors and cancer patients. Using immunoSEQ multiplex PCR, the repertoire was profiled, and TCRdb retains in-frame clones only, with some absent. The sample has approximately 150,000 clones; 91% are singletons. The germline V gene has CDR1 GTSNPN and CDR2 SVGIG (reference sequence). The CDR3 length is 14 residues. V dropped 0 bases and J dropped 2 bases, with 11 bases sitting between them. The chain has TRBV30 and TRBJ2-7, with D possibly TRBD2 on 6 matching bases. The receptor was derived from a man between 25 and 39 years old in good health. Sequencing input: blood. The CDR3 DNA reads TGTGCCTGGAGTGTTAAGGGACTGCCCTACGAGCAGTACTTC. Residues: CAWSVKGLPYEQYF.